The entry below gives a single T cell receptor beta chain sequence along with its context. As yet, its antigen is unknown. Clones were sequenced by immunoSEQ multiplex PCR, and TCRdb holds only the in-frame ones, with some missing. Here the sample spans roughly 15,000 clones, around 90% being singletons. These data come from a study of OX40 agonist ivuxolimab in advanced cancers. Looking at the study overall: Partial responses were achieved by three patients: one hepatocellular carcinoma, two cutaneous melanoma.

The germline gives CDR1 MNHEY, CDR2 SMNVEV (reference sequence). The CDR3 totals 13 residues. The V end was cut by 3 bases, the J end by 5 bases, with 8 bases between. General study points: Mean expanded clone counts were higher in CD8+ than CD4+ T cells. Partly responding patients at 0.1-3.0 mg/kg showed some of the smallest clonal expansion.

This TCR was recovered from an adult with an advanced solid tumor such as melanoma, head and neck, liver or kidney cancer. The gene calls are TRBV27 and TRBJ2-1; D not certain. Sequencing was performed on CD4+ or CD8+ T cells sorted from blood, taken in a trial of the OX40 agonist ivuxolimab. The CDR3 here is CASSLAHNNEQFF. CDR3 in DNA: TGTGCCAGCAGTTTGGCCCACAACAATGAGCAGTTCTTC.